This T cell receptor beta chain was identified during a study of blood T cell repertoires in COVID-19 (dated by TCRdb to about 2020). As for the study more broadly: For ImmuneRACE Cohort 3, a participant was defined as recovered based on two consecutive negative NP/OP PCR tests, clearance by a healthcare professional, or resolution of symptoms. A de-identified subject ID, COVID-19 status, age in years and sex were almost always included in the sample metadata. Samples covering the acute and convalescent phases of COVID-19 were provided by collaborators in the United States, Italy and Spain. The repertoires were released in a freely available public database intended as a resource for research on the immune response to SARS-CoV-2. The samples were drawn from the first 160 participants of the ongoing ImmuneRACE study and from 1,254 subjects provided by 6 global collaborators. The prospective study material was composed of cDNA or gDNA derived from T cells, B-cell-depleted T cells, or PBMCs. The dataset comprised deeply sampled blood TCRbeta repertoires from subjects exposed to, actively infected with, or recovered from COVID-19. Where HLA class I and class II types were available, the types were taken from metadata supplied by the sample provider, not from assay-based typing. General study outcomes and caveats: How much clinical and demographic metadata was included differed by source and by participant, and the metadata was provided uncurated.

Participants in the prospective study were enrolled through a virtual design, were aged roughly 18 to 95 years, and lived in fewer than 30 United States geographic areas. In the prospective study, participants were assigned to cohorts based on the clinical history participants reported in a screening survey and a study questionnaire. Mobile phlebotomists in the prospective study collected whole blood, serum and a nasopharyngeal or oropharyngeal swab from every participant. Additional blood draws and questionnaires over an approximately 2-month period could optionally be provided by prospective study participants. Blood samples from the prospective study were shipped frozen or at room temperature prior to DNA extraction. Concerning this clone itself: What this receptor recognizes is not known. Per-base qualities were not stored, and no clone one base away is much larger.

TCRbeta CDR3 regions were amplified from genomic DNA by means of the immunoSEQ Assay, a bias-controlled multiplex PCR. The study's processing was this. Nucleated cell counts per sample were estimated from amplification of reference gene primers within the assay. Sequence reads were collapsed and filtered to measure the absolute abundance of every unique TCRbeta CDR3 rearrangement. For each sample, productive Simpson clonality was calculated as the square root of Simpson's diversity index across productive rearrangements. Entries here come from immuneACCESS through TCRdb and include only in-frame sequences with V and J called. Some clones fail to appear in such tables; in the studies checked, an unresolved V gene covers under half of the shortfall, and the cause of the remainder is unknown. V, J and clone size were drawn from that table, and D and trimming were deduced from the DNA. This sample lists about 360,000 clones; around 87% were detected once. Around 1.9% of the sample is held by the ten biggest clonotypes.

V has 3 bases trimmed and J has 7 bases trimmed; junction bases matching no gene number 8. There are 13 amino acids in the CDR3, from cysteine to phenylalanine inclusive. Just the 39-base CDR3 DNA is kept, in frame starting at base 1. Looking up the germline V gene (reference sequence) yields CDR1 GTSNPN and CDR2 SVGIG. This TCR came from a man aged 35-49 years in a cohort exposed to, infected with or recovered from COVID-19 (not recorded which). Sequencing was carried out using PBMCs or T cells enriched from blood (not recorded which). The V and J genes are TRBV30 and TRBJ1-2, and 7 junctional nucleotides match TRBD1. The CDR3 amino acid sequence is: CAWSHRDRSGYTF. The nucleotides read TGTGCCTGGAGCCACCGGGACAGATCTGGCTACACCTTC.